Below, one TCR beta chain is given with its context. This specimen belongs to a study of identical twins. V lost 1 base and J lost 4, with 16 bases in between. The CDR3 has 16 amino acids. Germline assignment: CDR1 SGHVS and CDR2 FQNEAQ. TCRdb redid the calling of the 5' RACE reads with MiXCR, one entry per CDR3 protein. Among some 760,000 distinct CDR3 sequences listed, about 20% were seen once. The sample also formed part of further work on T cells expressing NK-cell markers. That study reports: Several experiments added an anti-gamma-delta TCR antibody to sort only alpha-beta TCR T cells.

Sequenced input: PBMCs. The sequence was obtained from a woman under 30 in good health. The chain has TRBV7-8 and TRBJ1-1; D is uncertain. The CDR3 sequence: CASSLVAYYGGTEAFF. The CDR3 DNA reads as TGTGCCAGCAGCTTAGTCGCTTATTATGGAGGCACTGAAGCTTTCTTT.